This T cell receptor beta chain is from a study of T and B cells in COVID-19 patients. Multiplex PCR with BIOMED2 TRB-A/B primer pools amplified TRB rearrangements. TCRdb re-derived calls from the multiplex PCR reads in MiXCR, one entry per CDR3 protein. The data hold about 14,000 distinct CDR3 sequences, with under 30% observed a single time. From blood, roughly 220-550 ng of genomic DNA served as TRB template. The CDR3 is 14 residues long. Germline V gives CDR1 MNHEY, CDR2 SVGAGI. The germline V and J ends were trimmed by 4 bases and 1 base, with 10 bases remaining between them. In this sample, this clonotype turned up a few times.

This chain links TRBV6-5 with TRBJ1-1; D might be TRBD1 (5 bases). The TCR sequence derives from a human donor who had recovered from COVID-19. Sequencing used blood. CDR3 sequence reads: CASSSITGNTEAFF. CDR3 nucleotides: TGTGCCAGCAGTTCCATAACAGGGAACACTGAAGCTTTCTTT.